These 5 T cell receptor beta chains came from one sample sequenced in a study of CXCR3-negative and CXCR3-positive naive CD8 T cells. 5' RACE with UMI labels generated the TRB cDNA libraries. TCRdb reprocessed the 5' RACE reads and keeps a single row for each CDR3 protein, giving no DNA. This sample's clone table lists roughly 29,000 distinct CDR3 sequences. Sequencing input: memory CD8+ T cells from blood. The receptors here all came from a human donor in good health. Some clones in this sample may be carry-over from other donors' samples.

The chain links TRBV29-1 to TRBJ2-7. This CDR3 region has 14 residues. CDR1 is SQVTM and CDR2 is ANQGSEA in the germline V gene. This CDR3 is CSVGRGIDSYEQYF.

The V call is TRBV12-3 or TRBV12-4, the J call TRBJ2-2; TCRdb calls TRBD1, which cannot be checked without DNA. The CDR3 spans 14 residues. The CDR3 protein is CASSPGQTTGELFF.

The V and J genes are TRBV2 and TRBJ2-7. CDR3 size: 16 residues. CDR1 is SNHLY, CDR2 FYNNEI, per germline. CDR3 sequence: CASRLGYLGSGYEQYF.

The chain is built from TRBV7-9 and TRBJ2-1; the D call from TCRdb, TRBD2, cannot be confirmed without DNA. Germline V CDR1 and CDR2: SEHNR, FQNEAQ (reference sequence). This CDR3 spans 17 amino acids. CDR3: CASSFPIAGSSYNEQFF.

The chain joins TRBV29-1 to TRBJ2-7; TCRdb outputs TRBD1, but without DNA this stays unchecked. The CDR3 has 12 residues. The germline gives CDR1 SQVTM, CDR2 ANQGSEA. CDR3 protein: CSARDSPYEQYF.